A single sample is the source of the 28 T cell receptor beta chains below, sequenced in a study of CD8+ T cells in alopecia areata (dated by TCRdb to between 2017 and 2018). The library was made by the immunoSEQ multiplex PCR assay. For TCR sequencing, RNA was extracted from every sample and reverse transcribed into cDNA to serve as template. Here the immuneACCESS table is served through TCRdb, limited to in-frame sequences with V and J called. Missing clones are a known gap in these copies; in checked studies unresolved V genes cover under half, and the rest lacks a known reason. This sample holds about 270,000 clones; around 64% were observed only once. Roughly 0.93% of the sample is in the top ten clones. Taken with the paper, the label for treatment or condition translates to: oral pan-JAK inhibitor, 5-10 mg twice daily. The sequenced sample was CD4+ T cells sorted from blood, obtained around week 54, from a patient treated with tofacitinib. These receptors were taken from a human donor with alopecia areata.

The rearrangement joins TRBV5-1 to TRBJ2-1; possibly TRBD1 or TRBD2 for D (5 bases each). CDR3 length: 17 amino acids. The germline gives CDR1 SGHRS, CDR2 YFSETQ. Trimming took off 0 bases at V and 7 bases at J, with 20 bases between the two ends. This CDR3 is CASSLVGGLSGPNEQFF. The CDR3 coding sequence is TGCGCCAGCAGCTTGGTTGGCGGGCTCTCGGGACCTAATGAGCAGTTCTTC.

This clone showed up just once. The CDR3 DNA reads as TGTGCCTGGAGTTATCGCCTCATCCTGACAGGGAAGGGCTATGGCTACACCTTC. Translation gives CAWSYRLILTGKGYGYTF. The chain recombines TRBV30 with TRBJ1-2; 7 positions match TRBD1. There are 18 residues in the CDR3. Germline CDR1 is GTSNPN and CDR2 is SVGIG (reference sequence). With V trimmed by 2 bases and J by 4 bases, 19 bases remained unmatched.

This clone was detected only once. The chain joins TRBV19 to TRBJ2-3; D tentatively reads TRBD1 or TRBD2 (5 bases each). The CDR3 is 14 amino acids. Trimming removed 6 bases from V and 2 bases from J, with 12 bases in between. CDR1 and CDR2 from the germline V gene are LNHDA and SQIVND (reference sequence). CDR3 nucleotide sequence: TGTGCCAGTAGGCACCGAGGGGACACAGATACGCAGTATTTT. Encoded protein: CASRHRGDTDTQYF.

The J gene is TRBJ1-2, the V gene TRBV5-4; D is undetermined. The germline V gene has CDR1 SGHNT and CDR2 YYREEE (reference sequence). The CDR3 runs to 15 residues. V was trimmed by 0 bases and J by 4 bases, leaving 13 bases between them. The CDR3 spells CASSLAGRGPYGYTF. The CDR3 bases are TGTGCCAGCAGCTTGGCCGGACGAGGGCCCTATGGCTACACCTTC.

This chain connects TRBV7-9 to TRBJ1-2; no definite D call. Trimming took off 5 bases at V and 8 bases at J, with 15 bases between the two ends. This CDR3 spans 13 amino acids. The germline V gene has CDR1 SEHNR and CDR2 FQNEAQ (reference sequence). The CDR3, as DNA: TGTGCCAGCAGCGCCAGAGGATACAGCGGCTACACCTTC. It specifies CASSARGYSGYTF.

This clone appeared once. V and J are TRBV15 and TRBJ1-2; 10 nucleotides agree with TRBD1. The CDR3 has 13 amino acids. The V gene's germline CDR1 is LNHNV and CDR2 YYDKDF (reference sequence). Trimming at V came to 8 bases and at J to 6 bases, leaving 6 bases not matched to a gene. This CDR3 is CATRDRGQDGYTF. As DNA, the CDR3 is TGTGCCACCCGAGACAGGGGGCAAGATGGCTACACCTTC.

V gene TRBV6-5 combines with J gene TRBJ2-1, with D unclear. Trimming stripped 0 bases from V and 8 bases from J, with 17 bases between. The germline CDR1 and CDR2 sequences are MNHEY and SVGAGI. This CDR3 contains 16 residues. The DNA for the CDR3 is TGTGCCAGCAGTTACTCCGTGGTAAGCCCACCGGATGAGCAGTTCTTC. This sequence encodes CASSYSVVSPPDEQFF.

The chain joins TRBV9 to TRBJ1-2; TRBD1 matches 9 bases. Trimming cost V 3 bases and J 2 bases; bases outside gene matches: 5. The CDR3 runs to 15 residues. Germline loops: CDR1 SGDLS, CDR2 YYNGEE. The CDR3 nucleotides are TGTGCCAGCAGCGGGGGACAGGGACGCAACTATGGCTACACCTTC. Translation: CASSGGQGRNYGYTF.

The chain couples TRBV27 to TRBJ2-7, with 9 bases that match TRBD1. The V segment lost 2 bases and the J segment 5 bases; nucleotides outside the gene matches: 7. Germline loops: CDR1 MNHEY, CDR2 SMNVEV (reference sequence). The CDR3 has 15 residues. DNA of the CDR3: TGTGCCAGCAGTTTAGTGGACAGGGGAGGGAACGAGCAGTACTTC. Its translation is CASSLVDRGGNEQYF.

The CDR3 DNA sequence: TGTGCCAGCAGCCTACGGACACCTGGGGGAGAGACCCAGTACTTC. Protein: CASSLRTPGGETQYF. This chain links TRBV11-1 with TRBJ2-5; D is perhaps TRBD1 or TRBD2 (5 bases each). The CDR3 spans 15 residues. Looked up from germline, CDR1 is SGHAT and CDR2 is FQDESV (reference sequence). V was trimmed by 5 bases and J by 4 bases, leaving 17 bases between them. The complete variable domain, with remaining parts taken from reference TRBV11-1 and TRBJ2-5, reads EAEVAQSPRYKITEKSQAVAFWCDPISGHATLYWYRQILGQGPELLVQFQDESVVDDSQLPKDRFSAERLKGVDSTLKIQPAELGDSAMYLCASSLRTPGGETQYFGPGTRLLVL.

There are a few counts of this clone. The chain couples TRBV13 to TRBJ2-3; D is uncertain. The CDR3 extends over 15 amino acids. V lost 4 bases and J lost 6, with 17 bases in between. Germline loops: CDR1 PRHDT, CDR2 FYEKMQ (reference sequence). CDR3 DNA: TGTGCCAGCAGCTCCGGGTTGCGTCCGCTTGATACGCAGTATTTT. Residues: CASSSGLRPLDTQYF.

This clone has only a few counts. The chain employs TRBV6-6 and TRBJ2-2; D is ambiguous. From germline, CDR1 is MNHNY and CDR2 SVGAGI (reference sequence). V was cut by 8 bases and J by 6 bases, with 13 bases left in between. CDR3 size: 13 residues. The CDR3 region has the DNA TGTGCCAGCTCACAGACCGGGCCCGGGGAGCTGTTTTTT. Residues: CASSQTGPGELFF.

The CDR3 is CASSLSTRVDSPLHF. In nucleotides, the CDR3 is TGTGCCAGCAGTTTATCTACAAGGGTGGATTCACCCCTCCACTTT. The chain uses TRBV27 and TRBJ1-6; D is ambiguous. V lost 0 bases and J lost 8, with 11 bases in between. There are 15 residues in the CDR3. Germline CDR1 and CDR2: MNHEY and SMNVEV (reference sequence).

The chain carries TRBV27 and TRBJ1-5, with D tentatively TRBD1 (5 bases). Germline V lookup: CDR1 MNHEY, CDR2 SMNVEV (reference sequence). V dropped 2 bases and J dropped 7 bases, with 15 bases sitting between them. The CDR3 consists of 15 residues. The CDR3 here is CASSLMGRDGQPQHF. Here the CDR3 DNA reads TGTGCCAGCAGTTTAATGGGCAGGGACGGCCAGCCCCAGCATTTT.

This clone has only a few counts. The J gene is TRBJ2-7, the V gene TRBV5-1; a weak D match, TRBD1 (6 bases). V was clipped by 5 bases and J by 0 bases, with 12 bases between them. CDR3 size: 14 residues. CDR1 SGHRS and CDR2 YFSETQ come from the germline V gene. The CDR3 sequence is CASSPDRISYEQYF. DNA for the CDR3: TGCGCCAGCAGTCCCGACAGGATCTCCTACGAGCAGTACTTC.

The rearrangement joins TRBV6-6 to TRBJ2-1; possibly TRBD2 for D (6 bases). The CDR3 totals 12 residues. Trimming took off 4 bases at V and 6 bases at J, with 7 bases between the two ends. From germline, CDR1 is MNHNY and CDR2 SVGAGI (reference sequence). CDR3 DNA: TGTGCCAGCAGTTGGACTATCAATGAGCAGTTCTTC. Translating gives CASSWTINEQFF.

This chain uses TRBV5-4 with TRBJ2-5; 8 bases fit TRBD2. The CDR3 consists of 15 residues. The trim removed 2 bases at V and 1 base at J, leaving 4 bases unmatched. Per the germline V gene, CDR1 is SGHNT and CDR2 is YYREEE (reference sequence). CDR3 in DNA: TGTGCCAGCAGCTTTCGTACTAGCGGCCAAGAGACCCAGTACTTC. Protein product: CASSFRTSGQETQYF. The full variable domain, completed using reference TRBV5-4 and TRBJ2-5, is ETGVTQSPTHLIKTRGQQVTLRCSSQSGHNTVSWYQQALGQGPQFIFQYYREEENGRGNFPPRFSGLQFPNYSSELNVNALELDDSALYLCASSFRTSGQETQYFGPGTRLLVL.

This clone was found a few times. The chain carries TRBV5-4 and TRBJ2-2; 10 bases agree with TRBD1. This CDR3 has 15 residues. Germline CDR1 is SGHNT and CDR2 is YYREEE (reference sequence). The V segment lost 6 bases and the J segment 5 bases; nucleotides outside the gene matches: 7. CDR3 region: CASKPDRGVTGELFF. In DNA form, the CDR3 reads TGTGCCAGCAAGCCGGACAGGGGGGTTACCGGGGAGCTGTTTTTT.

This clone was counted at least ten times. The CDR3 region has the DNA TGTGCCAGCAGGACGACAGGGGTTGGCTACACCTTC. Its translation is CASRTTGVGYTF. V and J are TRBV2 and TRBJ1-2; 8 nucleotides match TRBD1. V was clipped by 6 bases and J by 7 bases; unmatched bases: 4. Germline CDR1 reads SNHLY; CDR2 reads FYNNEI. The CDR3 is 12 amino acids.

The chain uses TRBV9 and TRBJ2-2; D possibly corresponds to TRBD2 (5 bases). V was pared by 5 bases and J by 7 bases, with 12 bases between. The CDR3 runs 13 residues. The germline V gene encodes CDR1 SGDLS and CDR2 YYNGEE. In DNA form, the CDR3 reads TGTGCCAGCAGAGAGGGTGCTGTCGGGGAGCTGTTTTTT. It specifies CASREGAVGELFF.

The genes are TRBV30 and TRBJ1-5; 10 bases map to TRBD1. The CDR3 has 15 amino acids. Germline assignment: CDR1 GTSNPN and CDR2 SVGIG (reference sequence). Trimming at V came to 4 bases and at J to 2 bases, leaving 5 bases not matched to a gene. The CDR3 loop is CAWNQGTGGNQPQHF. The CDR3, as DNA: TGTGCCTGGAATCAAGGGACAGGGGGCAATCAGCCCCAGCATTTT.

The chain carries TRBV10-3 and TRBJ1-1; D uncertain. In germline, CDR1 is ENHRY, CDR2 SYGVKD. This CDR3 is 14 amino acids long. The ends were cut back, 0 bases at V and 1 base at J, with 6 bases in the middle. Here the CDR3 DNA reads TGTGCCATCAGTGAGTCGTTGGGGAACACTGAAGCTTTCTTT. Its translation: CAISESLGNTEAFF.

This chain connects TRBV25-1 to TRBJ1-2, with 8 bases lining up with TRBD1. J was trimmed by 5 bases and V by 5 bases; bases with no gene match: 13. Germline loops: CDR1 MGHDK, CDR2 SYGVNS. The CDR3 extends over 16 amino acids. CDR3 sequence reads: CASSPGGGQGAYGYTF. In DNA form, the CDR3 reads TGTGCCAGCAGTCCCGGCGGGGGGCAGGGGGCTTATGGCTACACCTTC.

This rearrangement joins TRBV29-1 to TRBJ1-2; no firm D call. The CDR3 contains 14 residues. V dropped 7 bases and J dropped 5 bases, with 20 bases sitting between them. CDR1 is SQVTM and CDR2 is ANQGSEA in the germline V gene. Written as DNA, the CDR3 is TGCAGCGCCGAGGGCATGAACACCGGGTATGGCTACACCTTC. Translation gives CSAEGMNTGYGYTF.

On this clone itself: A much larger clone lies one base from this, so it may be a read error. This chain uses TRBV5-1 with TRBJ2-1, with 13 bases lining up with TRBD2. The CDR3 runs 14 residues. Per the germline V gene, CDR1 is SGHRS and CDR2 is YFSETQ. The J segment lost 7 bases and the V segment lost 3 bases, leaving 1 base of the junction unmatched. The CDR3 sequence: CASSSGLAGNEQFF. The CDR3, as DNA: TGCGCCAGCAGCTCGGGACTAGCGGGGAATGAGCAGTTCTTC. Full variable domain (outside the CDR3, taken from reference TRBV5-1 and TRBJ2-1): KAGVTQTPRYLIKTRGQQVTLSCSPISGHRSVSWYQQTPGQGLQFLFEYFSETQRNKGNFPGRFSGRQFSNSRSEMNVSTLELGDSALYLCASSSGLAGNEQFFGPGTRLTVL.

This clone was seen a handful of times. The gene calls are TRBV10-3 and TRBJ1-2; 12 bases agree with TRBD1. The J segment lost 8 bases and the V segment lost 5 bases, leaving 6 bases of the junction unmatched. The germline gives CDR1 ENHRY, CDR2 SYGVKD. This CDR3 has 14 amino acids. The CDR3 DNA sequence: TGTGCCATCAGTTTGGGACAGGGGGCTCGCGGCTACACCTTC. Translating gives CAISLGQGARGYTF.

A few counts support this clone. This rearrangement joins TRBV14 to TRBJ2-1; D remains unclear. Germline loops: CDR1 SGHDN, CDR2 FVKESK. The V end lost 0 bases, the J end lost 6 bases, and 15 bases lay between the germline ends. The CDR3 consists of 16 residues. In DNA, the CDR3 is TGTGCCAGCAGCCAAGATTTGAACAGACCTACCAATGAGCAGTTCTTC. Protein product: CASSQDLNRPTNEQFF.

The gene calls are TRBV30 and TRBJ1-2, with 8 bases matching TRBD1. Trimming cost V 4 bases and J 4 bases; bases outside gene matches: 11. This CDR3 has 15 amino acids. CDR1 is GTSNPN, CDR2 SVGIG, per germline (reference sequence). This CDR3 reads CAWIRQGADIYGYTF. The CDR3 coding sequence is TGTGCCTGGATCCGCCAGGGGGCGGATATCTATGGCTACACCTTC. Supplemented by reference TRBV30 and TRBJ1-2, the full variable domain reads SQTIHQWPATLVQPVGSPLSLECTVEGTSNPNLYWYRQAAGRGLQLLFYSVGIGQISSEVPQNLSASRPQDRQFILSSKKLLLSDSGFYLCAWIRQGADIYGYTFGSGTRLTVV.